This T cell receptor beta chain derives from a study of blood T cell repertoires in COVID-19. In the study overall: The origin of the acute and convalescent COVID-19 samples was the United States, Italy and Spain. Sources were T cells, B-cell-depleted T cells, or PBMCs; the material itself was cDNA or gDNA.

Clones were read by immunoSEQ multiplex PCR, and TCRdb kept only the in-frame ones, dropping some. The table lists 240,000 or so clones, more than 80% of them singletons, with roughly 0.95% in the top ten. The age range of participants was about 18 to 100 years, with residence in under 25 US areas. No more than 2 weeks before study entry, exposed participants had met a case of COVID-19. The sample taken for sequencing was PBMCs or T cells enriched from blood (not recorded which). This clonotype was sampled from a man aged 50 or older who had been exposed to COVID-19.

This CDR3 is CASSLVGGQGGNQPQHF. CDR3 in DNA: TGTGCCAGCAGTTTAGTCGGGGGACAGGGGGGAAATCAGCCCCAGCATTTT. This chain connects TRBV28 to TRBJ1-5; 11 bases line up with TRBD1. Unmatched junction bases numbered 7, after V lost 2 bases and J lost 4 bases. This CDR3 spans 17 amino acids. Germline CDR1 is MDHEN and CDR2 is SYDVKM. The full variable domain, with the rest looked up from reference TRBV28 and TRBJ1-5, is DVKVTQSSRYLVKRTGEKVFLECVQDMDHENMFWYRQDPGLGLRLIYFSYDVKMKEKGDIPEGYSVSREKKERFSLILESASTNQTSMYLCASSLVGGQGGNQPQHFGDGTRLSIL.